The 8 T cell receptor beta chains below were found in one sample sequenced in a study of TIL therapy for anti-PD-1-resistant metastatic lung cancer. Noted time point: pre-treatment sample, taken before nivolumab and TIL therapy. Sequencing used immunoSEQ v3. Repertoires were generated with immunoSEQ multiplex PCR, while TCRdb's copy carries only in-frame clones and drops some. The repertoire holds 35,000 to 55,000 clones, with around 80% as singletons. The sequenced sample was blood, obtained at baseline. The receptors originated from a man between 70 and 80 years old with non-small cell lung cancer.

In this sample, this clone turned up a few times. The chain employs TRBV5-1 and TRBJ2-1; 14 bases map to TRBD2. Trimming removed 6 bases from V and 6 bases from J; junction bases left unmatched: 11. The germline V gene encodes CDR1 SGHRS and CDR2 YFSETQ. The CDR3 sequence is 17 residues long. Here the CDR3 reads CASTVGTSGSSGNEQFF. CDR3 DNA: TGCGCCAGCACCGTCGGGACTAGCGGGAGTTCGGGCAATGAGCAGTTCTTC.

V gene TRBV4-2 combines with J gene TRBJ1-1, with TRBD1 identical over 7 bases. In germline, CDR1 is LGHNA, CDR2 YNFKEQ. The CDR3 runs to 16 residues. Unmatched junction bases numbered 9, after V lost 0 bases and J lost 5 bases. CDR3 amino acids: CASSQEGDRVRTEAFF. CDR3 nucleotide sequence: TGTGCCAGCAGCCAAGAAGGAGACAGGGTAAGGACTGAAGCTTTCTTT.

The chain has TRBV5-3 and TRBJ2-2; 9 positions match TRBD1. TRBV5-3 is given ORF status, its function remaining uncertain. This CDR3 region has 17 residues. The V gene end was trimmed by 1 base and the J gene end by 4 bases; junction bases not matched to a gene: 8. CDR3 DNA: TGTGCCAGAAGCTTGTACGGACAGGGGTCCAGCACCGGGGAGCTGTTTTTT. Amino acid sequence: CARSLYGQGSSTGELFF.

The chain is built from TRBV5-1 and TRBJ2-5; 7 bases are a match to TRBD1. The germline V gene has CDR1 SGHRS and CDR2 YFSETQ. J was trimmed by 4 bases and V by 4 bases; bases with no gene match: 7. The CDR3 runs to 14 residues. As DNA, the CDR3 is TGCGCCAGCAGCGGTGGGACAGCTCGAGAGACCCAGTACTTC. Protein product: CASSGGTARETQYF. Drawing the rest from reference TRBV5-1 and TRBJ2-5, the complete variable domain is KAGVTQTPRYLIKTRGQQVTLSCSPISGHRSVSWYQQTPGQGLQFLFEYFSETQRNKGNFPGRFSGRQFSNSRSEMNVSTLELGDSALYLCASSGGTARETQYFGPGTRLLVL.

The CDR3 coding sequence is TGTGCCAGCAGCTTTAGCGGGAGCTCCTACAATGAGCAGTTCTTC. It is translated as CASSFSGSSYNEQFF. This chain links TRBV11-2 with TRBJ2-1; TRBD2 matches 9 bases. V dropped 3 bases and J dropped 0; count of bases not matched to a gene: 0. This CDR3 spans 15 amino acids. CDR1 and CDR2 from the germline V gene are SGHAT and FQNNGV.

The V and J genes are TRBV21-1 and TRBJ2-7; the tabulated D call, TRBD1, remains unverified against the DNA. TRBV21-1 is tagged as a pseudogene. The CDR3 is 12 residues long. CDR3 DNA sequence: TGTGCCAGCGAACCTCAGGGCTACGAGCAGTACTTC. It encodes CASEPQGYEQYF.

The chain combines TRBV9 with TRBJ2-5; no definite D call. Trimming cost V 3 bases and J 5 bases, with 17 bases left between them. CDR1 SGDLS and CDR2 YYNGEE come from the germline V gene. The CDR3 contains 15 residues. This CDR3 reads CASSESSQYGETQYF. Here the CDR3 DNA reads TGTGCCAGCAGCGAGAGCTCCCAATACGGGGAGACCCAGTACTTC. Based on the CDR3 plus reference TRBV9 and TRBJ2-5, the full variable domain is DSGVTQTPKHLITATGQRVTLRCSPRSGDLSVYWYQQSLDQGLQFLIQYYNGEERAKGNILERFSAQQFPDLHSELNLSSLELGDSALYFCASSESSQYGETQYFGPGTRLLVL.

This rearrangement joins TRBV7-9 to TRBJ1-1; D might be TRBD1 (6 bases). Per the germline V gene, CDR1 is SEHNR and CDR2 is FQNEAQ (reference sequence). The CDR3 runs 13 residues. Trimming removed 4 bases from V and 5 bases from J, with 11 bases in between. The CDR3 region is CASSYRAETEAFF. CDR3 DNA sequence: TGTGCCAGCAGCTACAGGGCCGAGACTGAAGCTTTCTTT. The variable domain in full, with the rest retrieved from reference TRBV7-9 and TRBJ1-1, is DTGVSQNPRHKITKRGQNVTFRCDPISEHNRLYWYRQTLGQGPEFLTYFQNEAQLEKSRLLSDRFSAERPKGSFSTLEIQRTEQGDSAMYLCASSYRAETEAFFGQGTRLTVV.